The 9 T cell receptor beta chains reported below all come from one sample, sequenced in a study of shared clonotypes between healthy human individuals (dated by TCRdb to 2019 to 2021). The library came from the immunoSEQ multiplex PCR assay. The table comes from immuneACCESS by way of TCRdb, which keeps in-frame sequences with V and J called. Part of the clones is missing from these tables; in studies checked, under half for an unresolved V gene and the rest for unknown reasons. The sample data list fewer than 1.8 million clones, and 98% of these were observed just once. The ten largest clones capture about 0.4% of the sample. Sample: naive CD4+ T cells sorted from blood. The sample's cell subset or site label, decoded: CD45RA+ positively selected. The receptors here all came from a man younger than 45 in good health.

This clone was seen just once. CDR3 amino acids: CASSLPLNRVQPQHF. In DNA, the CDR3 is TGTGCCAGTAGTCTCCCCTTGAACAGGGTTCAGCCCCAGCATTTT. The gene calls are TRBV19 and TRBJ1-5; D might be TRBD1 (6 bases). Germline V gene lookup returns CDR1 LNHDA and CDR2 SQIVND (reference sequence). Trimming took off 5 bases at V and 6 bases at J, with 17 bases between the two ends. The CDR3 has 15 amino acids.

The chain couples TRBV28 to TRBJ1-5, with D perhaps TRBD1 (5 bases). The V and J ends lost 8 bases and 0 bases respectively, with 17 bases between them. Per germline, CDR1 MDHEN and CDR2 SYDVKM. CDR3 size: 16 residues. CDR3 coding DNA: TGTGCCAGCGATTCCAGGGCGTGGTATAGCAATCAGCCCCAGCATTTT. Translated, it gives CASDSRAWYSNQPQHF.

The chain is built from TRBV29-1 and TRBJ2-3; tentatively, D is TRBD1 (5 bases). In germline, CDR1 is SQVTM, CDR2 ANQGSEA. The length of the CDR3 is 15 residues. The germline V and J ends were trimmed by 4 bases and 4 bases, with 18 bases remaining between them. CDR3 in amino acids: CSVGGRVGLADTQYF. The CDR3 DNA sequence: TGCAGCGTTGGGGGCAGGGTAGGATTGGCAGATACGCAGTATTTT.

The chain joins TRBV6-5 to TRBJ2-7; 8 bases agree with TRBD1. The CDR3 is 15 amino acids. With V trimmed by 6 bases and J by 3 bases, 10 bases remained unmatched. Germline-derived CDR1 and CDR2 are MNHEY and SVGAGI. CDR3 protein: CASSQDRGESYEQYF. The CDR3 nucleotides are TGTGCCAGCAGCCAAGACAGGGGAGAGAGCTACGAGCAGTACTTC.

This clone was recorded only once. The chain couples TRBV29-1 to TRBJ2-1; 11 bases align to TRBD1. CDR1 and CDR2 (germline): SQVTM, ANQGSEA. V gave up 7 bases and J gave up 10 bases; unmatched junction bases: 9. The CDR3 contains 13 residues. The DNA of the CDR3 is TGCAGCGGCCGGGACAGGGGGGTTGTAGAGCAGTTCTTC. This translates into CSGRDRGVVEQFF.

This chain connects TRBV6-5 to TRBJ2-1; 8 positions match TRBD2. Losses at the gene ends were 4 bases for V and 4 bases for J; bases not matched to a gene: 3. The CDR3 totals 14 residues. Germline assignment: CDR1 MNHEY and CDR2 SVGAGI. CDR3: CASSWREEYNEQFF. The CDR3 nucleotides are TGTGCCAGCAGTTGGCGGGAGGAGTACAATGAGCAGTTCTTC.

The J gene is TRBJ2-5, the V gene TRBV30; D gene unclear. The germline CDR1 and CDR2 sequences are GTSNPN and SVGIG (reference sequence). The CDR3 has 13 amino acids. The V and J ends lost 2 bases and 5 bases respectively, with 12 bases between them. Written as DNA, the CDR3 is TGTGCCTGGAGTTATGGCTTCTGGGAGACCCAGTACTTC. Protein product: CAWSYGFWETQYF.

The chain recombines TRBV7-9 with TRBJ2-5, with no clear D. The CDR3 contains 15 residues. Germline V CDR1 and CDR2: SEHNR, FQNEAQ (reference sequence). V gave up 1 base and J gave up 5 bases, with 14 bases separating them. The CDR3 spells CASSLGGNEVETQYF. The CDR3 coding sequence is TGTGCCAGCAGCTTAGGAGGCAACGAGGTCGAGACCCAGTACTTC.

The V call is TRBV9, the J call TRBJ1-1; 7 positions match TRBD1. The V segment lost 3 bases and the J segment 4 bases; nucleotides outside the gene matches: 12. The length of the CDR3 is 16 residues. CDR1 and CDR2 (germline): SGDLS, YYNGEE. The DNA of the CDR3 is TGTGCCAGCAGCGGCCGGCCAGGGGGAATGGGCACTGAAGCTTTCTTT. Protein: CASSGRPGGMGTEAFF.